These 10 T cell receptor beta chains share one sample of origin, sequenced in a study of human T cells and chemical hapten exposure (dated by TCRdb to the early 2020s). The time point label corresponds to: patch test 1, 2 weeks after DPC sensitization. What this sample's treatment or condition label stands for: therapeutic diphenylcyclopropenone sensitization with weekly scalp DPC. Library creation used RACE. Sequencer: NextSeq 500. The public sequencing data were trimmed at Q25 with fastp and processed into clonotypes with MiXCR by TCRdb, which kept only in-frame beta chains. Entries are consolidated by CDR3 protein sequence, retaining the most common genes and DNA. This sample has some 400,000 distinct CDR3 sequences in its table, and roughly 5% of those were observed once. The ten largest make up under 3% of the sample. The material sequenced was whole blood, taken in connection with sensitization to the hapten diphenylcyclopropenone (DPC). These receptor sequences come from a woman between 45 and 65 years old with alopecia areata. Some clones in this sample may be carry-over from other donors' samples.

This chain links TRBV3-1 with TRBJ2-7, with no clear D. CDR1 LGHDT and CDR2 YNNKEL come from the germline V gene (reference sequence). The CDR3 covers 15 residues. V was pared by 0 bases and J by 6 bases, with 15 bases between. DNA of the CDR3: TGTGCCAGCAGCCAAGACCAGGCTAGGTCGGGCGAGCAGTACTTC. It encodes CASSQDQARSGEQYF.

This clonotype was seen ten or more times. CDR3 in DNA: TGCAGTGCTCCCGACCCCGTCAACTCCTACAATGAGCAGTTCTTC. Encoded protein: CSAPDPVNSYNEQFF. The genes are TRBV20-1 and TRBJ2-1; the D is unclear. The CDR3 spans 15 residues. V was pared by 5 bases and J by 0 bases, with 14 bases between. From germline, CDR1 is DFQATT and CDR2 SNEGSKA (reference sequence).

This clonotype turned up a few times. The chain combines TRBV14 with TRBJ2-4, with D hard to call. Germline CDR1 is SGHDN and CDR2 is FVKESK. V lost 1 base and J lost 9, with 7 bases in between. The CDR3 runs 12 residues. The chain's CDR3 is CASSQGAAIQYF. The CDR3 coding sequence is TGTGCCAGCAGCCAAGGGGCGGCCATTCAGTACTTC.

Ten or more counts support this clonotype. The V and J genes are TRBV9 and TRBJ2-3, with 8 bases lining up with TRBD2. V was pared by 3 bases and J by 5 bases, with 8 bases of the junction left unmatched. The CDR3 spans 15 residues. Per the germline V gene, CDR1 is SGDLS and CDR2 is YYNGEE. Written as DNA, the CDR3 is TGTGCCAGCAGCGGATTAGCCCTAGCGGGAGATACGCAGTATTTT. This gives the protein CASSGLALAGDTQYF.

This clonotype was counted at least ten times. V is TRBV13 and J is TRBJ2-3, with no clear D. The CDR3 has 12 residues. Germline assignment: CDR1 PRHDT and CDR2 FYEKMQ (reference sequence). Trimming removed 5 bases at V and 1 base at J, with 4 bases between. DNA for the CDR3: TGTGCCAGCAGCGCCCGCACAGATACGCAGTATTTT. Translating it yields CASSARTDTQYF.

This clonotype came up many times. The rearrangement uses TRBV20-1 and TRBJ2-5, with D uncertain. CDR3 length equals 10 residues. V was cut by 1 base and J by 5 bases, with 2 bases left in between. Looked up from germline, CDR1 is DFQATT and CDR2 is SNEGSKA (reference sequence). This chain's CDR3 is CSARAETQYF. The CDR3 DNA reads TGCAGTGCTAGAGCCGAGACCCAGTACTTC.

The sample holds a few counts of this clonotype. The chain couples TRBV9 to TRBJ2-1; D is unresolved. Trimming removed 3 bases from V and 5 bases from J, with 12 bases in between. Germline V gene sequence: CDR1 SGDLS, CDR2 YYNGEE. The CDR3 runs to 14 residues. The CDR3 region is CASSASAANNEQFF. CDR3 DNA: TGTGCCAGCAGCGCAAGCGCCGCGAACAATGAGCAGTTCTTC.

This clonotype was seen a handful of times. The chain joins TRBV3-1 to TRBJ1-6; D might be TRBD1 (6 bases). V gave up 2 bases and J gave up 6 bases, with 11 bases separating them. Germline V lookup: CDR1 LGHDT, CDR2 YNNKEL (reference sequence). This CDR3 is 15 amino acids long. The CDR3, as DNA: TGTGCCAGCAGCCAACAGGGGACGTTTAATTCACCCCTCCACTTT. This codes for CASSQQGTFNSPLHF.

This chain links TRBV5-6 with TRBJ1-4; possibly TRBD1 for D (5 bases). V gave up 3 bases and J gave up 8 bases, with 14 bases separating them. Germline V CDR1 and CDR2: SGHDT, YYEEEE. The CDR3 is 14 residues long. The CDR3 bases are TGTGCCAGCAGCTACGGGGCCAGCGGGGAAAAACTGTTTTTT. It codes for CASSYGASGEKLFF.

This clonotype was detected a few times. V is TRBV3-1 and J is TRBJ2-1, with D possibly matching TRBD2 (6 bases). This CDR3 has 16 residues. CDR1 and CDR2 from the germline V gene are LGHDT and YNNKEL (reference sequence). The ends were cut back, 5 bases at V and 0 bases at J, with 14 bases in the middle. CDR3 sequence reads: CASSFQDGSSYNEQFF. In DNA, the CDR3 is TGTGCCAGCAGCTTCCAGGACGGGAGCTCCTACAATGAGCAGTTCTTC.